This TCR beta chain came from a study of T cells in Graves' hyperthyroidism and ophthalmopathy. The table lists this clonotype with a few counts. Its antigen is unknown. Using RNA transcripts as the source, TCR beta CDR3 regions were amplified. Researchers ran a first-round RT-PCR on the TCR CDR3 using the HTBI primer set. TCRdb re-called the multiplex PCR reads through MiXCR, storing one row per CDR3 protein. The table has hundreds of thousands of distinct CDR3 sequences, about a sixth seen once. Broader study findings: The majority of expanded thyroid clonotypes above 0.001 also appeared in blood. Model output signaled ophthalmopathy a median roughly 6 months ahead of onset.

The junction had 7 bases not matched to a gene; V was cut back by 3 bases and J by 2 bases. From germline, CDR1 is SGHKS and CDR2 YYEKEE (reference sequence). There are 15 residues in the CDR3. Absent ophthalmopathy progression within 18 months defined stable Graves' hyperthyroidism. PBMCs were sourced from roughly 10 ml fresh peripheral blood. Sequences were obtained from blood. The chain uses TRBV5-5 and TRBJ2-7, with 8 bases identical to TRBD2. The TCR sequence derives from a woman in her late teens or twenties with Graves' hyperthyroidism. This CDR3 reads CASSWGGAGAYEQYF. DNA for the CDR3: TGTGCCAGCAGCTGGGGCGGAGCGGGGGCCTACGAGCAGTACTTC.